This T cell receptor (beta chain) originates from a study of OX40 agonist ivuxolimab in advanced cancers. Findings and caveats of the study: There was clonal expansion of CD4+ and CD8+ blood T cells by week 6 at 0.1 to 3.0 mg/kg. On average, CD8+ T cells had more expanded clones than CD4+.

A note on this clone: The antigen remains unidentified.

The germline CDR1 and CDR2 sequences are LNHDA and SQIVND (reference sequence). Unmatched junction bases numbered 7, after V lost 4 bases and J lost 5 bases. The CDR3 covers 16 residues. Assay used: immunoSEQ multiplex PCR; TCRdb lists only in-frame clones, some missing. The sample lists roughly 60,000 clones; roughly 85% were seen once. The receptor comes from an adult with an advanced solid tumor such as melanoma, head and neck, liver or kidney cancer. The source was CD4+ or CD8+ T cells sorted from blood, collected in a trial of the OX40 agonist ivuxolimab. J is TRBJ2-2 and V is TRBV19; TRBD1 agrees at 10 bases. DNA of the CDR3: TGTGCCAGTAGTACGCGGACAGGGGGAGGTACCGGGGAGCTGTTTTTT. It yields the protein CASSTRTGGGTGELFF.